Shown below are 29 T cell receptor beta chains from a single sample sequenced in a study of cytomegalovirus exposure and HLA in healthy donors. The PCR had 60 Vbeta and 13 Jbeta primers. Libraries were prepared by immunoSEQ multiplex PCR; TCRdb keeps only in-frame clonotypes and omits some of them. This sample's table has about 110,000 clones. Sample: PBMCs. These receptors were taken from a man between 18 and 29 years old in good health and CMV-seronegative.

In DNA form, the CDR3 reads TGTGCCAGCAGCTTAGGATGGGCCAGCCAGAAACTTAACTATGGCTACACCTTC. Amino acid sequence: CASSLGWASQKLNYGYTF. The chain employs TRBV7-9 and TRBJ1-2; D gene uncertain. The V end lost 1 base, the J end lost 1 base, and 19 bases lay between the germline ends. From germline, CDR1 is SEHNR and CDR2 FQNEAQ (reference sequence). CDR3 size: 18 residues.

V is TRBV21-1 and J is TRBJ2-7; whether TRBD1, the table's D call, matches the DNA was not checked. TRBV21-1 represents a pseudogene. The CDR3 has 13 residues. CDR3 protein: CASTPADRYEQYF. Here the CDR3 DNA reads TGTGCCAGCACCCCGGCGGACAGGTACGAGCAGTACTTC.

The chain has TRBV7-3 and TRBJ2-1, with 8 nucleotides matching TRBD2. Germline CDR1 is SGHTA and CDR2 is FQGTGA. The CDR3 runs to 14 residues. Trimming took 4 bases from V and 6 from J; bases not matched to a gene: 5. CDR3 sequence reads: CASSSAGAGNEQFF. The CDR3 DNA reads as TGTGCCAGCAGCTCAGCGGGGGCGGGCAATGAGCAGTTCTTC.

This chain connects TRBV6-1 to TRBJ2-7; TRBD1 matches 11 bases. The length of the CDR3 is 13 residues. The germline V gene has CDR1 MNHNS and CDR2 SASEGT. The J segment lost 6 bases and the V segment lost 6 bases, leaving 4 bases of the junction unmatched. The DNA of the CDR3 is TGTGCCAGCAGGGCCGGGACAGGGGGCGAGCAGTACTTC. Translating gives CASRAGTGGEQYF.

The chain joins TRBV5-1 to TRBJ2-7; 7 bases are a match to TRBD1. The ends lost 5 bases at V and 5 bases at J; junction bases unmatched: 7. Germline V CDR1 and CDR2: SGHRS, YFSETQ. The CDR3 totals 13 residues. CDR3 DNA: TGCGCCAGCAGTCGAGACAGGGTCAACGAGCAGTACTTC. Amino acid sequence: CASSRDRVNEQYF. The variable domain in full, with the rest retrieved from reference TRBV5-1 and TRBJ2-7, is KAGVTQTPRYLIKTRGQQVTLSCSPISGHRSVSWYQQTPGQGLQFLFEYFSETQRNKGNFPGRFSGRQFSNSRSEMNVSTLELGDSALYLCASSRDRVNEQYFGPGTRLTVT.

The DNA of the CDR3 is TGCGCCAGCAGAGGGGGCCGGGAGGAGCAGTACTTC. Translated: CASRGGREEQYF. The rearrangement links TRBV4-1 to TRBJ2-7; D may be TRBD1 (7 bases). Germline assignment: CDR1 MGHRA and CDR2 YSYEKL. V was trimmed by 6 bases and J by 7 bases, leaving 13 bases between them. This CDR3 region has 12 residues.

The rearrangement joins TRBV7-9 to TRBJ2-7; possible D gene TRBD1, 5 bases. The CDR3 is made up of 14 amino acids. In germline, CDR1 is SEHNR, CDR2 FQNEAQ (reference sequence). Between the trimmed V and J ends, which lost 3 bases and 0 bases, there was a span of 9 bases. The DNA for the CDR3 is TGTGCCAGCAGCTTTAGGGGCAACTCCTACGAGCAGTACTTC. Protein sequence: CASSFRGNSYEQYF.

This chain links TRBV19 with TRBJ1-5; 7 nucleotides agree with TRBD1. Trimming removed 1 base from V and 6 bases from J; junction bases left unmatched: 9. The CDR3 loop spans 16 amino acids. Per the germline V gene, CDR1 is LNHDA and CDR2 is SQIVND (reference sequence). The CDR3 sequence is CASSIGGTVSGQPQHF. As DNA, the CDR3 is TGTGCCAGTAGTATAGGGGGGACAGTTTCGGGTCAGCCCCAGCATTTT.

The gene calls are TRBV6-1 and TRBJ1-5; 10 bases match TRBD1. The ends lost 6 bases at V and 7 bases at J; junction bases unmatched: 9. Germline V gives CDR1 MNHNS, CDR2 SASEGT. The CDR3 has 15 amino acids. CDR3 in amino acids: CASSLGQGRGQPQHF. The CDR3 DNA is TGTGCCAGCAGCCTGGGACAGGGGCGAGGCCAGCCCCAGCATTTT.

J is TRBJ2-1 and V is TRBV28, with 11 positions matching TRBD2. Germline CDR1 MDHEN, CDR2 SYDVKM. There are 15 residues in the CDR3. Unmatched junction bases numbered 6, after V lost 5 bases and J lost 6 bases. The CDR3 here is CASSRGTSGSNEQFF. CDR3 sequence (DNA): TGTGCCAGCAGTCGCGGGACTAGCGGTTCCAATGAGCAGTTCTTC.

The chain combines TRBV6-5 with TRBJ2-5; D gene ambiguous. Per the germline V gene, CDR1 is MNHEY and CDR2 is SVGAGI. The CDR3 totals 13 residues. The V gene lost 1 base and the J gene lost 2 bases, with 5 bases spanning the gap. CDR3 sequence reads: CASSYFQQETQYF. CDR3 nucleotide sequence: TGTGCCAGCAGTTACTTCCAACAAGAGACCCAGTACTTC.

The rearrangement links TRBV6-1 to TRBJ2-7; TRBD1 is a possible D gene (6 bases). This CDR3 region has 15 residues. The germline V gene encodes CDR1 MNHNS and CDR2 SASEGT. The V and J ends lost 10 bases and 6 bases respectively, with 25 bases between them. CDR3 in amino acids: CATQRGRQEPREQYF. CDR3 coding DNA: TGTGCCACCCAAAGGGGTAGACAGGAACCGCGCGAGCAGTACTTC.

V is TRBV18 and J is TRBJ2-2, with D maybe TRBD2 (6 bases). The length of the CDR3 is 15 residues. Deletions cut 4 bases from V and 0 bases from J, with 9 bases between. Germline CDR1 is KGHSH and CDR2 is LQKENI. The CDR3 nucleotides read TGTGCCAGCTCACGGGGCGGGGCGAACACCGGGGAGCTGTTTTTT. This codes for CASSRGGANTGELFF.

The V call is TRBV5-1, the J call TRBJ2-1; D perhaps matches TRBD2 (5 bases). Germline values: CDR1 SGHRS, CDR2 YFSETQ. The CDR3 extends over 17 amino acids. V lost 0 bases, J lost 6 bases, and 19 bases lay in between. Here the CDR3 DNA reads TGCGCCAGCAGCTTGGGGGCGGGCGGTTCTGAAGGCAATGAGCAGTTCTTC. It translates to CASSLGAGGSEGNEQFF.

The V and J genes are TRBV5-1 and TRBJ1-2; 11 nucleotides align to TRBD1. The CDR3 sequence is 18 residues long. The V gene end was trimmed by 0 bases and the J gene end by 2 bases; junction bases not matched to a gene: 9. The V gene's germline CDR1 is SGHRS and CDR2 YFSETQ. CDR3 in DNA: TGCGCCAGCAGCTTGGCCGGGACAGGGGGACTGGGAAACTATGGCTACACCTTC. This sequence encodes CASSLAGTGGLGNYGYTF.

This chain uses TRBV29-1 with TRBJ1-1; 7 bases fit TRBD1. V was pared by 3 bases and J by 5 bases, with 9 bases of the junction left unmatched. Germline values: CDR1 SQVTM, CDR2 ANQGSEA. CDR3 length: 14 residues. CDR3 sequence: CSVEIWDRETEAFF. The CDR3 DNA reads TGCAGCGTTGAGATTTGGGACAGAGAAACTGAAGCTTTCTTT.

The rearrangement uses TRBV10-2 and TRBJ1-6; 8 bases map to TRBD1. J was trimmed by 5 bases and V by 8 bases; bases with no gene match: 14. This CDR3 comprises 17 residues. CDR1 is WSHSY and CDR2 is SAAADI in the germline V gene. CDR3 DNA sequence: TGCGCCAGCCACGGAATTATCCAGACAGGGGATAATTCACCCCTCCACTTT. It encodes CASHGIIQTGDNSPLHF.

The CDR3 loop is CASSLDRGGNQPQHF. As DNA, the CDR3 is TGTGCCAGCAGCCTGGACAGGGGTGGCAATCAGCCCCAGCATTTT. The chain is built from TRBV28 and TRBJ1-5, with TRBD1 identical over 9 bases. This CDR3 is 15 amino acids long. The germline gives CDR1 MDHEN, CDR2 SYDVKM. J gave up 2 bases and V 6 bases, and 5 bases lay outside the gene matches.

The rearrangement joins TRBV7-2 to TRBJ2-1; 7 nucleotides match TRBD2. With 5 bases clipped from V and 3 bases from J, the junction kept 10 bases outside the gene matches. Per the germline V gene, CDR1 is SGHTA and CDR2 is FQGNSA. The CDR3 covers 16 residues. The CDR3 DNA sequence: TGTGCCAGCAGCATGGGGGGGGGACTTAACTACAATGAGCAGTTCTTC. Translating gives CASSMGGGLNYNEQFF.

Comments on this clone: Other DNA sequences in this sample translate to the same CDR3. V is TRBV27 and J is TRBJ2-7; TRBD1 aligns across 8 bases. The trim removed 5 bases at V and 2 bases at J, leaving 5 bases unmatched. This CDR3 is 14 amino acids long. CDR1 and CDR2 (germline): MNHEY, SMNVEV (reference sequence). The CDR3 DNA is TGTGCCAGCAGTCCCGGGACAGGTCCCTACGAGCAGTACTTC. It encodes CASSPGTGPYEQYF.

V is TRBV20-1 and J is TRBJ1-1; no firm D call. V lost 3 bases and J 10 bases, leaving 12 bases between the germline ends. The V gene's germline CDR1 is DFQATT and CDR2 SNEGSKA (reference sequence). The CDR3 sequence is 11 residues long. CDR3 nucleotides: TGCAGTGCTAGGTCAGTCGCGGGAGCTTTCTTT. It is translated as CSARSVAGAFF.

The rearrangement links TRBV7-9 to TRBJ1-2; 7 positions match TRBD1. CDR3 length: 14 residues. The V and J ends lost 3 bases and 4 bases, in that order; junction bases with no gene match: 5. Germline CDR1 is SEHNR and CDR2 is FQNEAQ (reference sequence). In DNA form, the CDR3 reads TGTGCCAGCAGCTTCGCTGGGACAGCCTATGGCTACACCTTC. It yields the protein CASSFAGTAYGYTF. Supplemented by reference TRBV7-9 and TRBJ1-2, the full variable domain reads DTGVSQNPRHKITKRGQNVTFRCDPISEHNRLYWYRQTLGQGPEFLTYFQNEAQLEKSRLLSDRFSAERPKGSFSTLEIQRTEQGDSAMYLCASSFAGTAYGYTFGSGTRLTVV.

This rearrangement joins TRBV7-9 to TRBJ2-2, with 7 positions matching TRBD1. The V and J ends lost 2 bases and 4 bases, in that order; junction bases with no gene match: 10. CDR1 and CDR2 (germline): SEHNR, FQNEAQ (reference sequence). The CDR3 consists of 17 residues. CDR3 protein: CASSLLTGSHVTGELFF. The CDR3 DNA is TGTGCCAGCAGCTTACTGACAGGGTCCCACGTCACCGGGGAGCTGTTTTTT.

The rearrangement uses TRBV6-5 and TRBJ2-5, with D possibly TRBD2 on 6 matching bases. Gene TRBJ2-7 matches the end of the DNA better, so the J call may be wrong. Germline lookup yields CDR1 MNHEY and CDR2 SVGAGI. This CDR3 region has 15 residues. The CDR3 loop reads CASSYTEGGSYEQYF. The CDR3 DNA is TGTGCCAGCAGTTACACCGAGGGAGGCTCCTACGAGCAGTACTTC.

The V and J genes are TRBV9 and TRBJ2-3, with TRBD2 identical over 11 bases. Germline V lookup: CDR1 SGDLS, CDR2 YYNGEE. After removal of 0 bases from V and 5 bases from J, the junction contained 5 bases not matched to a gene. The CDR3 is 16 residues long. The CDR3 loop reads CASSVVSGGAGDTQYF. The CDR3 DNA reads as TGTGCCAGCAGCGTAGTTAGCGGGGGGGCCGGAGATACGCAGTATTTT.

The chain joins TRBV6-1 to TRBJ2-7; the match to TRBD1 covers 9 bases. The germline V gene encodes CDR1 MNHNS and CDR2 SASEGT. The CDR3 consists of 14 residues. Unmatched junction bases numbered 5, after V lost 6 bases and J lost 2 bases. CDR3 bases: TGTGCCAGCAGCGGGACAGGGCTTACCTACGAGCAGTACTTC. It yields the protein CASSGTGLTYEQYF.

The chain couples TRBV6-5 to TRBJ2-1; 9 nucleotides agree with TRBD1. This CDR3 is built from 15 residues. Germline assignment: CDR1 MNHEY and CDR2 SVGAGI. Trimming removed 5 bases from V and 7 bases from J; junction bases left unmatched: 9. The CDR3 DNA follows: TGTGCCAGCAGTCCGACCCCCGGGACAGGGAATGAGCAGTTCTTC. It codes for CASSPTPGTGNEQFF.

The chain couples TRBV28 to TRBJ2-7, with D hard to call. The CDR3 has 16 amino acids. Germline CDR1 reads MDHEN; CDR2 reads SYDVKM. With 4 bases removed from V and 0 bases from J, the gap between germline ends came to 16 bases. CDR3 in amino acids: CASSSYSAYSSYEQYF. The DNA of the CDR3 is TGTGCCAGCAGTTCTTATTCGGCTTACAGCTCCTACGAGCAGTACTTC.

V is TRBV2 and J is TRBJ2-3; maybe TRBD2 (7 bases). Deletions cut 7 bases from V and 3 bases from J, with 17 bases between. The CDR3 is made up of 15 amino acids. Germline values: CDR1 SNHLY, CDR2 FYNNEI. CDR3 in DNA: TGTGCCAGCACCAAAGGGGGGGCAAGGACAGATACGCAGTATTTT. Protein product: CASTKGGARTDTQYF.